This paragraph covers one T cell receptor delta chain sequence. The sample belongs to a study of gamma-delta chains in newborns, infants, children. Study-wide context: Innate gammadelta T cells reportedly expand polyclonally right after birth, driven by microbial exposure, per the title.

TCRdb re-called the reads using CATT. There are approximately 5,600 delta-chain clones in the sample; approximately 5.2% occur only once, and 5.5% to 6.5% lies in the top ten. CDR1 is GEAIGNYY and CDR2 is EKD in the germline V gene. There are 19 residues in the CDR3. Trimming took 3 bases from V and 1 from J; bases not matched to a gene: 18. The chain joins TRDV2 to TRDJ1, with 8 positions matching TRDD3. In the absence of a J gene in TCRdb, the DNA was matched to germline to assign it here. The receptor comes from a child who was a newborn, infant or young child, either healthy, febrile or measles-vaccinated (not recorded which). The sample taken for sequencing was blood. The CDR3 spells CACDPIPGTGGLPTDKLIF. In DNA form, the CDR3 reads TGTGCCTGTGACCCAATTCCCGGTACTGGGGGGCTCCCCACCGATAAACTCATCTTT.